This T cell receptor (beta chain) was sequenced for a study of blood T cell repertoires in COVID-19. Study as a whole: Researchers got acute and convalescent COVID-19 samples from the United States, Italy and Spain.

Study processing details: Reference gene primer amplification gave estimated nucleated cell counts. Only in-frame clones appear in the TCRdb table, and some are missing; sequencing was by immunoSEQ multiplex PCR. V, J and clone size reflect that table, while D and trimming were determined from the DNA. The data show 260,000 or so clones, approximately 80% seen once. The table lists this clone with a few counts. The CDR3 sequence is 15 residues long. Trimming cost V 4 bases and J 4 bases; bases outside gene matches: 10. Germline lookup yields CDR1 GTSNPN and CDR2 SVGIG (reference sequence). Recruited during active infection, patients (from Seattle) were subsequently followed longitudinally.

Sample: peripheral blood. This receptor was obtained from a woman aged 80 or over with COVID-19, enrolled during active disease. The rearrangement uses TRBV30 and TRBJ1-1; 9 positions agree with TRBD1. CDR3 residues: CAWKRGQGWGTEAFF. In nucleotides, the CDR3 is TGTGCCTGGAAGCGAGGACAGGGGTGGGGCACTGAAGCTTTCTTT.